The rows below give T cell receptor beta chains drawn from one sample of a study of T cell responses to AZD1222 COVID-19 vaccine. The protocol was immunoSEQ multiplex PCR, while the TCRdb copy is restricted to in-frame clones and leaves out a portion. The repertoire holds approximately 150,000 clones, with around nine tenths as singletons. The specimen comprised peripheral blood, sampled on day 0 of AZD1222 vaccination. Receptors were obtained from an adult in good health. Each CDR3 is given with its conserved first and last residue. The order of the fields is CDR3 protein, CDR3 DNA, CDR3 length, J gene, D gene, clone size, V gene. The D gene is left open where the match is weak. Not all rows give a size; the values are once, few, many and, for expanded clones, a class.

CDR3: CSASLGPGGYQPQHF; DNA: TGCAGTGCTAGTTTGGGACCAGGGGGATATCAGCCCCAGCATTTT; length: 15; J: TRBJ1-5; D: TRBD1; size: -; V: TRBV20-1
CDR3: CASSQERFQPQHF; DNA: TGCGCCAGCAGCCAAGAGCGGTTTCAGCCCCAGCATTTT; length: 13; J: TRBJ1-5; D: -; size: -; V: TRBV4-1
CDR3: CASSLERTAHYGYTF; DNA: TGTGCCAGCAGCTTAGAACGGACAGCCCACTATGGCTACACCTTC; length: 15; J: TRBJ1-2; D: -; size: once; V: TRBV11-2
CDR3: CASSLEAGGPYNEQFF; DNA: TGCGCCAGCAGCTTGGAGGCGGGAGGGCCCTACAATGAGCAGTTCTTC; length: 16; J: TRBJ2-1; D: TRBD2; size: -; V: TRBV5-1
CDR3: CASSLWDGEKLFF; DNA: TGTGCCAGCAGCTTATGGGACGGGGAAAAACTGTTTTTT; length: 13; J: TRBJ1-4; D: -; size: -; V: TRBV7-6
CDR3: CASSAGLETQYF; DNA: TGTGCCAGCAGTGCGGGGTTGGAGACCCAGTACTTC; length: 12; J: TRBJ2-5; D: -; size: -; V: TRBV2
CDR3: CASSPDSGSKGAFF; DNA: TGCGCCAGCAGCCCCGACTCAGGTTCCAAAGGAGCTTTCTTT; length: 14; J: TRBJ1-1; D: -; size: -; V: TRBV5-1
CDR3: CASSQAWGTGELFF; DNA: TGTGCCAGCAGCCAGGCCTGGGGAACCGGGGAGCTGTTTTTT; length: 14; J: TRBJ2-2; D: -; size: -; V: TRBV3-1/TRBV3-2
CDR3: CATSRDRLIQFF; DNA: TGTGCCACCAGCAGAGATCGTCTAATACAGTTCTTC; length: 12; J: TRBJ2-1; D: -; size: -; V: TRBV15
CDR3: CASSQGPKANSPLHF; DNA: TGTGCCAGCAGCCAAGGACCAAAGGCAAATTCACCCCTCCACTTT; length: 15; J: TRBJ1-6; D: -; size: -; V: TRBV3-1/TRBV3-2
CDR3: CSARPGVEAFF; DNA: TGCAGTGCTCGCCCCGGTGTGGAAGCTTTCTTT; length: 11; J: TRBJ1-1; D: -; size: -; V: TRBV20-1
CDR3: CSVPGQGVAKNIQYF; DNA: TGCAGCGTCCCGGGACAGGGGGTAGCCAAAAACATTCAGTACTTC; length: 15; J: TRBJ2-4; D: TRBD1; size: -; V: TRBV29-1
CDR3: CASSFLAGGENEQFF; DNA: TGTGCCAGCAGCTTCCTAGCGGGAGGGGAGAATGAGCAGTTCTTC; length: 15; J: TRBJ2-1; D: TRBD2; size: once; V: TRBV14
CDR3: CASSLSGTGLDEKLFF; DNA: TGTGCCAGCAGCTTAAGCGGGACAGGGTTGGATGAAAAACTGTTTTTT; length: 16; J: TRBJ1-4; D: TRBD1; size: -; V: TRBV7-9
CDR3: CASSQAQGGGSNEKLFF; DNA: TGTGCCAGCAGCCAAGCCCAGGGGGGTGGGTCTAATGAAAAACTGTTTTTT; length: 17; J: TRBJ1-4; D: TRBD1; size: -; V: TRBV4-2
CDR3: CASSVATTSGRKGYNEQFF; DNA: TGTGCCAGCAGCGTAGCTACCACTAGCGGGAGGAAGGGATACAATGAGCAGTTCTTC; length: 19; J: TRBJ2-1; D: TRBD2; size: -; V: TRBV9
CDR3: CASAPRGRGTDTQYF; DNA: TGTGCCAGCGCGCCCAGGGGTCGGGGCACAGATACGCAGTATTTT; length: 15; J: TRBJ2-3; D: -; size: -; V: TRBV27
CDR3: CASTAGQGGRSGYTF; DNA: TGTGCCAGCACTGCGGGACAGGGGGGTCGGAGTGGCTACACCTTC; length: 15; J: TRBJ1-2; D: TRBD1; size: once; V: TRBV28
CDR3: CSVGWGRGNEQFF; DNA: TGCAGCGTGGGTTGGGGGAGGGGTAATGAGCAGTTCTTC; length: 13; J: TRBJ2-1; D: TRBD2; size: -; V: TRBV29-1
CDR3: CASSLDMGLPQHF; DNA: TGTGCCAGCAGCTTAGATATGGGGCTGCCCCAGCATTTT; length: 13; J: TRBJ1-5; D: -; size: -; V: TRBV7-8
CDR3: CSAPNFNEQFF; DNA: TGCAGTGCTCCCAACTTTAATGAGCAGTTCTTC; length: 11; J: TRBJ2-1; D: -; size: -; V: TRBV20-1
CDR3: CASSLAPRNEQFF; DNA: TGTGCCAGCAGCTTGGCCCCTCGGAATGAGCAGTTCTTC; length: 13; J: TRBJ2-1; D: -; size: -; V: TRBV7-3
CDR3: CASSLQGANSPLHF; DNA: TGTGCCAGCAGCTTACAGGGGGCTAATTCACCCCTCCACTTT; length: 14; J: TRBJ1-6; D: TRBD1; size: few; V: TRBV7-2
CDR3: CASSFGRSNQPQHF; DNA: TGTGCCAGCAGCTTCGGTAGGAGCAATCAGCCCCAGCATTTT; length: 14; J: TRBJ1-5; D: -; size: -; V: TRBV7-2
CDR3: CASSYFGYYGYTF; DNA: TGTGCCAGCAGTTACTTCGGTTATTATGGCTACACCTTC; length: 13; J: TRBJ1-2; D: -; size: -; V: TRBV6-2/TRBV6-3
CDR3: CASSPGTNSPLHF; DNA: TGCGCCAGCAGCCCAGGGACCAATTCACCCCTCCACTTT; length: 13; J: TRBJ1-6; D: -; size: -; V: TRBV4-1
CDR3: CASSSRTLNTEAFF; DNA: TGTGCCAGCAGTTCCCGGACCCTGAACACTGAAGCTTTCTTT; length: 14; J: TRBJ1-1; D: -; size: -; V: TRBV6-6
CDR3: CASSLRVFRGADEQFF; DNA: TGTGCCAGCAGCTTACGTGTTTTTAGGGGGGCTGATGAGCAGTTCTTC; length: 16; J: TRBJ2-1; D: -; size: -; V: TRBV13
CDR3: CASSLAGMNGYTF; DNA: TGTGCCAGCAGTTTAGCAGGGATGAATGGCTACACCTTC; length: 13; J: TRBJ1-2; D: -; size: -; V: TRBV12-3/TRBV12-4
CDR3: CAISERGTGAIDTQYF; DNA: TGTGCCATCAGTGAGAGAGGGACAGGGGCGATTGATACGCAGTATTTT; length: 16; J: TRBJ2-3; D: TRBD1; size: -; V: TRBV10-3
CDR3: CASSIQERGQPQHF; DNA: TGTGCCAGCAGCATACAGGAGCGTGGTCAGCCCCAGCATTTT; length: 14; J: TRBJ1-5; D: -; size: -; V: TRBV7-2
CDR3: CASSFAPPYEQFF; DNA: TGTGCCAGCAGTTTCGCCCCTCCCTATGAGCAGTTCTTC; length: 13; J: TRBJ2-1; D: -; size: few; V: TRBV6-2/TRBV6-3
CDR3: CASSHRDTYNEQFF; DNA: TGTGCCAGCAGCCACCGGGACACTTACAATGAGCAGTTCTTC; length: 14; J: TRBJ2-1; D: -; size: -; V: TRBV7-2
CDR3: CASSLLTGQGHGYTF; DNA: TGTGCCAGCAGCTTGCTAACGGGACAGGGCCATGGCTACACCTTC; length: 15; J: TRBJ1-2; D: TRBD1; size: -; V: TRBV7-9
CDR3: CASSLANRGTKDYEQYF; DNA: TGTGCCAGCAGCTTAGCAAACCGGGGGACGAAGGACTACGAGCAGTACTTC; length: 17; J: TRBJ2-7; D: -; size: -; V: TRBV7-2
CDR3: CASSYAGLNTEAFF; DNA: TGTGCCAGCAGCTACGCCGGCTTGAACACTGAAGCTTTCTTT; length: 14; J: TRBJ1-1; D: -; size: -; V: TRBV6-6
CDR3: CASSEGAAPTDTQYF; DNA: TGCGCCAGCAGTGAGGGCGCGGCCCCCACGGATACGCAGTATTTT; length: 15; J: TRBJ2-3; D: -; size: -; V: TRBV10-2
CDR3: CAISPRVDYEQYF; DNA: TGTGCCATCAGTCCCAGGGTAGACTACGAGCAGTACTTC; length: 13; J: TRBJ2-7; D: -; size: -; V: TRBV10-3
CDR3: CASSQGTSNTGELFF; DNA: TGTGCCAGCAGCCAGGGGACATCGAACACCGGGGAGCTGTTTTTT; length: 15; J: TRBJ2-2; D: -; size: once; V: TRBV6-5
CDR3: CASTKGQANNEKLFF; DNA: TGTGCCAGCACCAAGGGACAGGCGAATAATGAAAAACTGTTTTTT; length: 15; J: TRBJ1-4; D: TRBD1; size: -; V: TRBV6-5
CDR3: CASSDRGLYGYTF; DNA: TGTGCCAGCAGTGACAGGGGGTTGTATGGCTACACCTTC; length: 13; J: TRBJ1-2; D: TRBD1; size: -; V: TRBV28
CDR3: CASSIGVINQPQHF; DNA: TGTGCCAGTAGTATAGGCGTGATCAATCAGCCCCAGCATTTT; length: 14; J: TRBJ1-5; D: -; size: -; V: TRBV19
CDR3: CASSLSPGEHTDTQYF; DNA: TGTGCCAGCAGTTTAAGCCCGGGGGAACACACAGATACGCAGTATTTT; length: 16; J: TRBJ2-3; D: -; size: -; V: TRBV27
CDR3: CASSSGQGPEAFF; DNA: TGTGCCAGCTCATCGGGACAGGGACCTGAAGCTTTCTTT; length: 13; J: TRBJ1-1; D: TRBD1; size: -; V: TRBV18
CDR3: CASSSWAGMNTEAFF; DNA: TGCGCCAGCAGCTCGTGGGCAGGGATGAACACTGAAGCTTTCTTT; length: 15; J: TRBJ1-1; D: -; size: -; V: TRBV5-1
CDR3: CASSESGRATGELFF; DNA: TGCGCCAGCAGTGAGTCTGGCAGGGCCACCGGGGAGCTGTTTTTT; length: 15; J: TRBJ2-2; D: -; size: -; V: TRBV10-1
CDR3: CASSGDGSYNEQFF; DNA: TGTGCCAGCAGCGGAGACGGCTCCTACAATGAGCAGTTCTTC; length: 14; J: TRBJ2-1; D: -; size: -; V: TRBV9
CDR3: CASSPTGGSLSGIQYF; DNA: TGTGCCAGCAGCCCCACTGGCGGTAGCCTCTCGGGCATTCAGTACTTC; length: 16; J: TRBJ2-4; D: -; size: few; V: TRBV3-1/TRBV3-2
CDR3: CATSDLQRGGETQYF; DNA: TGTGCCACCAGTGATTTGCAAAGGGGCGGGGAGACCCAGTACTTC; length: 15; J: TRBJ2-5; D: -; size: once; V: TRBV24-1
CDR3: CASSFQGGYEQYF; DNA: TGCGCCAGCAGCTTCCAGGGAGGGTACGAGCAGTACTTC; length: 13; J: TRBJ2-7; D: TRBD2; size: -; V: TRBV5-1
CDR3: CASRQGSSYNSPLHF; DNA: TGTGCCAGCAGACAGGGGAGCTCCTATAATTCACCCCTCCACTTT; length: 15; J: TRBJ1-6; D: TRBD1; size: -; V: TRBV6-5
CDR3: CASSLLQGGTEAFF; DNA: TGCGCCAGCAGCTTGCTTCAGGGAGGCACTGAAGCTTTCTTT; length: 14; J: TRBJ1-1; D: -; size: -; V: TRBV5-1
CDR3: CAWSVQGNWQRNTEAFF; DNA: TGTGCCTGGAGTGTACAAGGTAATTGGCAGAGGAACACTGAAGCTTTCTTT; length: 17; J: TRBJ1-1; D: -; size: -; V: TRBV30